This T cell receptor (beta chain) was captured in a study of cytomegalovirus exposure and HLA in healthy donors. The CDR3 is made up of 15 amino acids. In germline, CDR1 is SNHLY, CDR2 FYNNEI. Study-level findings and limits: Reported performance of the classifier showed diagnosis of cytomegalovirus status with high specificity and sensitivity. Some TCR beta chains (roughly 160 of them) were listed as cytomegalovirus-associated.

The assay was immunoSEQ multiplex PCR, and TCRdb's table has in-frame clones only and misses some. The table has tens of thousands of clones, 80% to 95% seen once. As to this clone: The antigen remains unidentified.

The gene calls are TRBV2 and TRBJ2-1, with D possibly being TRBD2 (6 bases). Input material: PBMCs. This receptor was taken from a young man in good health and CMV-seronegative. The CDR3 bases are TGTGCGGCAGGTGGGGGGATTCGCTCCTACAATGAGCAGTTCTTC. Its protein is CAAGGGIRSYNEQFF.